This TCR beta chain emerged from a study of OX40 agonist ivuxolimab in advanced cancers. Study context: Partial responses were achieved by three patients, one with hepatocellular carcinoma and two with cutaneous melanoma. The study, taken as a whole, reports: There was clonal expansion of CD4+ and CD8+ blood T cells by week 6 at 0.1 to 3.0 mg/kg.

This clone was recorded once. What it binds is unknown. Germline V lookup: CDR1 MGHRA, CDR2 YSYEKL. The CDR3 is made up of 15 amino acids. Deletions cut 4 bases from V and 0 bases from J, with 11 bases between. Sequencing was performed with immunoSEQ multiplex PCR; in TCRdb, only in-frame clones are kept and a portion is missing. The sample has about 25,000 clones, about 81% seen once. The clonotype was recovered from an adult with an advanced solid tumor such as melanoma, head and neck, liver or kidney cancer. The gene calls are TRBV4-1 and TRBJ2-3; perhaps TRBD2 as D (5 bases). Sequenced material: CD4+ or CD8+ T cells sorted from blood, taken in a trial of the OX40 agonist ivuxolimab. CDR3 protein: CASSLGLASTDTQYF. The CDR3 DNA is TGCGCCAGCAGCCTAGGACTGGCTAGCACAGATACGCAGTATTTT.